This T cell receptor (beta chain) appears in the sequencing data of a study of blood T cell repertoires in COVID-19. Study information: Both acute and convalescent COVID-19 samples were obtained from the United States, Italy and Spain.

Assay used: immunoSEQ multiplex PCR; TCRdb lists only in-frame clones, some missing. Of 99,000 or so clones listed, approximately 76% are singletons. V gave up 8 bases and J gave up 4 bases, with 15 bases separating them. The CDR3 runs to 14 residues. Looked up from germline, CDR1 is SNHLY and CDR2 is FYNNEI. The clonotype originates from a woman in her seventies with acute or convalescent COVID-19. V is TRBV2 and J is TRBJ1-5; TRBD1 might be the D (5 bases). Sequencing used peripheral blood. CDR3 amino acids: CASRGSFLNQPQHF. Written as DNA, the CDR3 is TGTGCCAGCCGGGGGTCTTTCTTGAATCAGCCCCAGCATTTT.